The 7 T cell receptor beta chains below were found in one sample sequenced in a study of blood T cell repertoires in COVID-19. Using immunoSEQ multiplex PCR, the repertoire was profiled, and TCRdb retains in-frame clones only, with some absent. There are 150,000 to 200,000 clones in the sample; about 86% occur only once, and approximately 10% lies in the top ten. Sequencing input: peripheral blood. The receptor set was obtained from a man aged 70-80 years with active or convalescent COVID-19.

The rearrangement links TRBV28 to TRBJ2-1; tentatively, D is TRBD2 (5 bases). CDR1 is MDHEN, CDR2 SYDVKM, per germline. V gave up 3 bases and J gave up 0 bases, with 21 bases separating them. The CDR3 is 19 amino acids. The CDR3 DNA reads TGTGCCAGCAGTTTGGTGACCCTAGGCGGGCGGGCCTCCTACAATGAGCAGTTCTTC. Translated, it gives CASSLVTLGGRASYNEQFF.

The chain carries TRBV18 and TRBJ2-2; D is perhaps TRBD1 (7 bases). V was clipped by 6 bases and J by 4 bases, with 18 bases between them. Germline V gives CDR1 KGHSH, CDR2 LQKENI. The CDR3 is 16 amino acids. CDR3 nucleotide sequence: TGTGCCAGCTCGGCGCTGCGGCAGGGGGGCACCGGGGAGCTGTTTTTT. Its protein is CASSALRQGGTGELFF.

J is TRBJ2-7 and V is TRBV14, with D tentatively TRBD1 (5 bases). Germline V gene sequence: CDR1 SGHDN, CDR2 FVKESK. The CDR3 is 13 residues long. The V end was cut by 2 bases, the J end by 4 bases, with 9 bases between. The CDR3 sequence is CASSQNRLYEQYF. The CDR3, as DNA: TGTGCCAGCAGCCAAAACAGGCTTTACGAGCAGTACTTC.

The chain joins TRBV6-2 or TRBV6-3 to TRBJ1-5, with 9 bases fitting TRBD1. The germline V gene has CDR1 MNHEY and CDR2 SVGEGT. This CDR3 has 17 amino acids. Trimming at V came to 0 bases and at J to 4 bases, leaving 7 bases not matched to a gene. The CDR3, as DNA: TGTGCCAGCAGTTACTCGTGGGACAGGGTTATGAATCAGCCCCAGCATTTT. Its translation is CASSYSWDRVMNQPQHF.

The chain joins TRBV29-1 to TRBJ2-7; 8 bases align to TRBD2. Germline assignment: CDR1 SQVTM and CDR2 ANQGSEA. The CDR3 is 15 amino acids. The J segment lost 2 bases and the V segment lost 5 bases, leaving 11 bases of the junction unmatched. The CDR3 loop is CSVRGGPSGAYEQYF. The CDR3 bases are TGCAGCGTTCGCGGGGGGCCTTCAGGCGCCTACGAGCAGTACTTC.

This sequence joins TRBV4-3 and TRBJ1-2; tentative D call: TRBD1 (6 bases). This CDR3 has 14 amino acids. Deletions cut 4 bases from V and 0 bases from J, with 9 bases between. The germline V gene encodes CDR1 LGHNA and CDR2 YSLEER. The CDR3 DNA follows: TGCGCCAGCAGCCCACGGACAGCTAACTATGGCTACACCTTC. Translated, it gives CASSPRTANYGYTF.

The rearrangement links TRBV30 to TRBJ2-7, with D tentatively TRBD1 (6 bases). Germline lookup yields CDR1 GTSNPN and CDR2 SVGIG (reference sequence). V was trimmed by 5 bases and J by 2 bases, leaving 16 bases between them. There are 14 residues in the CDR3. The CDR3, as DNA: TGTGCCTGGCGGGTCCCCGGGACAACCTACGAGCAGTACTTC. Its translation: CAWRVPGTTYEQYF. The full variable domain, with the rest looked up from reference TRBV30 and TRBJ2-7, is SQTIHQWPATLVQPVGSPLSLECTVEGTSNPNLYWYRQAAGRGLQLLFYSVGIGQISSEVPQNLSASRPQDRQFILSSKKLLLSDSGFYLCAWRVPGTTYEQYFGPGTRLTVT.